These 30 T cell receptor beta chains originate from one sample sequenced in a study of T and B cells in COVID-19 patients. TRB was amplified from around 250-500 ng of blood genomic DNA. Multiplex PCR with BIOMED2 TRB-A/B primer pools amplified TRB rearrangements. From the multiplex PCR reads, TCRdb called clonotypes with MiXCR, one entry per CDR3 protein. The repertoire has some 5,000 distinct CDR3 sequences, roughly a fifth of them found once; the top ten carry approximately 3.4%. The source material was blood. The receptors here all came from a human donor with active COVID-19.

V usage is TRBV5-8 and J usage is TRBJ2-2; D possibly corresponds to TRBD2 (5 bases). The CDR3 is 18 residues long. Germline V gene lookup returns CDR1 SGHTS and CDR2 YDEGEE. The V and J ends lost 1 base and 4 bases respectively, with 20 bases between them. In DNA, the CDR3 is TGTGCCAGCAGCTTGCGGCTCCTCCTCCCTCGGGGCACCGGGGAGCTGTTTTTT. It translates to CASSLRLLLPRGTGELFF.

This clonotype is medium-sized. The chain uses TRBV6-1 and TRBJ1-2; D possibly corresponds to TRBD1 (5 bases). This CDR3 has 15 amino acids. Trimming left V 0 bases short and J 2 bases short, with 10 bases between. CDR1 MNHNS and CDR2 SASEGT come from the germline V gene. The CDR3 nucleotides are TGTGCCAGCAGTGAAGCGCGATGGGGGAACTATGGCTACACCTTC. Translating it yields CASSEARWGNYGYTF.

This chain uses TRBV10-2 with TRBJ2-7; TRBD1 might be the D (5 bases). Germline assignment: CDR1 WSHSY and CDR2 SAAADI. Trimming shortened V by 8 bases and J by 4 bases, and 18 bases separated the two germline ends. There are 14 residues in the CDR3. The CDR3 DNA reads TGCGCCAGCTCTCCTCTCAGGGTGCGGTACGAGCAGTACTTC. As protein: CASSPLRVRYEQYF.

The CDR3 nucleotides read TGTGCCAGCAGTTTGGAGGGGGGGAGAAGGTCTGAAGCTTTCTTT. It translates to CASSLEGGRRSEAFF. The V and J genes are TRBV27 and TRBJ1-1; tentatively, D is TRBD1 (6 bases). CDR3 length: 15 residues. V lost 3 bases, J lost 6 bases, and 17 bases lay in between. Looked up from germline, CDR1 is MNHEY and CDR2 is SMNVEV (reference sequence).

This clonotype was counted at least ten times. The chain has TRBV7-2 and TRBJ1-3; 7 nucleotides line up with TRBD1. Germline V CDR1 and CDR2: SGHTA, FQGNSA. The junction had 6 bases not matched to a gene; V was cut back by 5 bases and J by 2 bases. The CDR3 extends over 15 amino acids. In DNA form, the CDR3 reads TGTGCCAGCAGCAGAACCGGGACAGCTGGAAACACCATATATTTT. It encodes CASSRTGTAGNTIYF.

The chain recombines TRBV5-6 with TRBJ2-5, with 9 bases identical to TRBD1. The CDR3 spans 16 residues. Germline V gene sequence: CDR1 SGHDT, CDR2 YYEEEE. V was clipped by 4 bases and J by 0 bases; unmatched bases: 7. In DNA, the CDR3 is TGTGCCAGCAGCGGGGACAGGGTGGAGTACCAAGAGACCCAGTACTTC. This gives the protein CASSGDRVEYQETQYF.

In its sample, this clonotype is medium-sized (0.01 to 0.1%). J is TRBJ1-3 and V is TRBV6-1; D is undetermined. The CDR3 totals 14 residues. V was pared by 1 base and J by 4 bases, with 8 bases between. The germline V gene has CDR1 MNHNS and CDR2 SASEGT. CDR3 nucleotide sequence: TGTGCCAGCAGTGAAGAGATCTTGGGAAACACCATATATTTT. This translates into CASSEEILGNTIYF.

By sample fraction, this clonotype is large (0.1 to 1%). The rearrangement links TRBV29-1 to TRBJ2-7, with 8 bases identical to TRBD2. The CDR3 has 11 residues. V lost 7 bases, J lost 12 bases, and 11 bases stayed unmatched. Germline CDR1 and CDR2: SQVTM and ANQGSEA. CDR3 sequence: CSAGGAAGRYF. The CDR3 region has the DNA TGCAGCGCCGGGGGGGCGGCGGGGAGGTACTTC.

As concerns this clonotype: A much larger clone differs from this one at a single base, so this may be a read error. Here the CDR3 omits its conserved ending phenylalanine or tryptophan, so a read error is the likely source. The chain is built from TRBV6-1 and TRBJ2-7, with a tentative D call TRBD1 (6 bases). V dropped 0 bases and J dropped 4 bases, with 16 bases sitting between them. Per germline, CDR1 MNHNS and CDR2 SASEGT. The CDR3 sequence is 16 residues long. The CDR3, as DNA: TGTGCCAGCAGTGAAGCGCAAGACGGGACAACTTACGAGCAGTACTTA. Protein product: CASSEAQDGTTYEQYL.

This clonotype was picked up a small number of times. CDR3 sequence: CASSSSLGGGDYEQYF. The CDR3 DNA is TGTGCCAGCAGCAGCTCCCTCGGAGGAGGGGACTACGAGCAGTACTTC. The chain has TRBV11-2 and TRBJ2-7; D perhaps matches TRBD2 (6 bases). Germline V lookup: CDR1 SGHAT, CDR2 FQNNGV. The germline V and J ends were trimmed by 5 bases and 3 bases, with 20 bases remaining between them. The CDR3 has 16 residues.

V and J are TRBV12-3 or TRBV12-4 and TRBJ2-7; D is unresolved. Deletions cut 3 bases from V and 0 bases from J, with 9 bases between. The CDR3 has 14 residues. The CDR3 DNA is TGTGCCAGCAGTTTGAGAGATAGCTCCTACGAGCAGTACTTC. Translating gives CASSLRDSSYEQYF.

The V call is TRBV7-2, the J call TRBJ2-1; 10 nucleotides line up with TRBD2. V dropped 4 bases and J dropped 3; count of bases not matched to a gene: 9. The germline V gene encodes CDR1 SGHTA and CDR2 FQGNSA. The CDR3 loop spans 17 amino acids. The CDR3 sequence: CASSSYFTSGVYNEQFF. CDR3 bases: TGTGCCAGCAGCTCCTATTTTACTAGCGGGGTCTACAATGAGCAGTTCTTC.

This clonotype was seen more than once but under ten times. V usage is TRBV11-2 and J usage is TRBJ1-1, with a tentative D call TRBD1 (5 bases). The V end lost 0 bases, the J end lost 6 bases, and 14 bases lay between the germline ends. CDR1 is SGHAT, CDR2 FQNNGV, per germline. CDR3 length: 15 residues. CDR3 sequence (DNA): TGTGCCAGCAGCTTAGAGCCGGGACCTCTAGCTGAAGCTTTCTTT. Residues: CASSLEPGPLAEAFF.

The chain uses TRBV7-6 and TRBJ1-5; D possibly corresponds to TRBD1 (6 bases). Trimming took 8 bases from V and 5 from J, leaving 19 bases between them. Germline V gene lookup returns CDR1 SGHVS and CDR2 FNYEAQ. CDR3 length: 15 amino acids. The CDR3 loop is CASSPGGAFYQPQHF. For the CDR3, the DNA is TGTGCCAGCTCACCCGGGGGCGCATTCTATCAGCCCCAGCATTTT.

This clonotype was picked up a small number of times. The V call is TRBV20-1, the J call TRBJ2-3, with no clear D. CDR3 size: 11 residues. V gave up 1 base and J gave up 4 bases, with 3 bases separating them. Germline CDR1 and CDR2: DFQATT and SNEGSKA (reference sequence). CDR3 amino acids: CSARVADTQYF. In DNA, the CDR3 is TGCAGTGCTAGAGTCGCAGATACGCAGTATTTT.

The chain combines TRBV11-1 with TRBJ1-4; tentative D call: TRBD1 (6 bases). This CDR3 spans 16 amino acids. Germline CDR1 is SGHAT and CDR2 is FQDESV (reference sequence). V lost 6 bases to trimming and J lost 3 bases, with 17 bases between them. In DNA form, the CDR3 reads TGTGCCAGCAGTTGGGGGTTAGGGGGAGCTAATGAAAAACTGTTTTTT. As protein: CASSWGLGGANEKLFF.

This clonotype was seen ten or more times. The chain joins TRBV24-1 to TRBJ1-5; unclear D gene. Trimming left V 0 bases short and J 10 bases short, with 9 bases between. Per the germline V gene, CDR1 is KGHDR and CDR2 is SFDVKD. The CDR3 is made up of 13 amino acids. The CDR3 DNA reads as TGTGCCACCAGTGATTTGTGGAAAGGCCCCCAGCATTTT. It encodes CATSDLWKGPQHF.

This clonotype ranks as medium-sized. The rearrangement links TRBV18 to TRBJ2-7; possible D gene TRBD2, 5 bases. Per germline, CDR1 KGHSH and CDR2 LQKENI. V shed 3 bases and J shed 2 bases, with 14 bases lying between them. This CDR3 has 15 residues. The CDR3 is CASSPGDYITYEQYF. The CDR3 DNA reads as TGTGCCAGCTCACCCGGGGATTATATCACCTACGAGCAGTACTTC.

The rearrangement links TRBV25-1 to TRBJ2-3; 8 bases are a match to TRBD2. With V trimmed by 6 bases and J by 2 bases, 10 bases remained unmatched. The CDR3 sequence is 16 residues long. Looked up from germline, CDR1 is MGHDK and CDR2 is SYGVNS. CDR3 nucleotides: TGTGCCAGCAGCTGGACCGGGGGGGGCTCCACAGATACGCAGTATTTT. Translation: CASSWTGGGSTDTQYF. The variable domain in full, with the rest retrieved from reference TRBV25-1 and TRBJ2-3, is EADIYQTPRYLVIGTGKKITLECSQTMGHDKMYWYQQDPGMELHLIHYSYGVNSTEKGDLSSESTVSRIRTEHFPLTLESARPSHTSQYLCASSWTGGGSTDTQYFGPGTRLTVL.

This clonotype is medium-sized (0.01 to 0.1%) within its sample. This chain joins TRBV5-4 and TRBJ2-5, with D perhaps TRBD2 (5 bases). This CDR3 contains 13 residues. Germline V lookup: CDR1 SGHNT, CDR2 YYREEE (reference sequence). V lost 3 bases to trimming and J lost 2 bases, with 8 bases between them. CDR3 residues: CASSSDFQETQYF. As DNA, the CDR3 is TGTGCCAGCAGCTCGGACTTTCAAGAGACCCAGTACTTC.

In its sample, this clonotype ranks as medium-sized. This chain links TRBV19 with TRBJ1-5, with TRBD1 identical over 8 bases. CDR3 length equals 17 residues. Germline V gene sequence: CDR1 LNHDA, CDR2 SQIVND (reference sequence). V lost 8 bases, J lost 0 bases, and 12 bases stayed unmatched. CDR3 bases: TGTGCCAGTTCATCGGACAGGGCATTCTATAGCAATCAGCCCCAGCATTTT. This gives the protein CASSSDRAFYSNQPQHF.

This chain links TRBV7-9 with TRBJ1-1; no firm D call. CDR1 is SEHNR, CDR2 FQNEAQ, per germline (reference sequence). The CDR3 spans 15 residues. Trimming took off 1 base at V and 1 base at J, with 10 bases between the two ends. CDR3 in amino acids: CASSLDGPWNTEAFF. The CDR3 coding sequence is TGTGCCAGCAGCTTAGACGGACCCTGGAACACTGAAGCTTTCTTT.

The J gene is TRBJ2-2, the V gene TRBV19, with D perhaps being TRBD1 or TRBD2 (7 bases each). CDR1 is LNHDA and CDR2 is SQIVND in the germline V gene (reference sequence). With 1 base removed from V and 5 bases from J, the gap between germline ends came to 23 bases. The CDR3 covers 19 residues. The CDR3, as DNA: TGTGCCAGTAGTATAGCAGGGGGACGCAAGGGGGGGCGGACCGGGGAGCTGTTTTTT. It yields the protein CASSIAGGRKGGRTGELFF.

By share, this clonotype ranks as large. The V call is TRBV11-1, the J call TRBJ2-3; TRBD2 agrees at 8 bases. The J segment lost 2 bases and the V segment lost 5 bases, leaving 6 bases of the junction unmatched. Germline V gives CDR1 SGHAT, CDR2 FQDESV (reference sequence). The CDR3 extends over 15 amino acids. CDR3 protein: CASSLDGGATDTQYF. The CDR3 DNA is TGTGCCAGCAGCCTAGACGGGGGGGCCACAGATACGCAGTATTTT. Drawing the rest from reference TRBV11-1 and TRBJ2-3, the complete variable domain is EAEVAQSPRYKITEKSQAVAFWCDPISGHATLYWYRQILGQGPELLVQFQDESVVDDSQLPKDRFSAERLKGVDSTLKIQPAELGDSAMYLCASSLDGGATDTQYFGPGTRLTVL.

This chain uses TRBV7-2 with TRBJ2-7, with 14 bases fitting TRBD2. Trimming cost V 4 bases and J 6 bases; bases outside gene matches: 14. Per germline, CDR1 SGHTA and CDR2 FQGNSA. The CDR3 runs to 18 residues. This CDR3 reads CASSSEGLAGVAHVEQYF. The CDR3 region has the DNA TGTGCCAGCAGCTCAGAGGGACTAGCGGGAGTAGCCCATGTCGAGCAGTACTTC.

This clonotype was seen more than once but under ten times. The chain couples TRBV12-3 or TRBV12-4 to TRBJ2-4, with 11 bases identical to TRBD1. Trimming removed 4 bases from V and 0 bases from J; junction bases left unmatched: 14. This CDR3 contains 20 residues. In nucleotides, the CDR3 is TGTGCCAGCAGTTCGGACAGGGGGCTGGCTGCAAATGGAGCCAAAAACATTCAGTACTTC. Amino acids: CASSSDRGLAANGAKNIQYF.

J is TRBJ2-7 and V is TRBV20-1, with D hard to call. V lost 3 bases and J 5 bases, leaving 8 bases between the germline ends. This CDR3 is built from 11 residues. Germline V gives CDR1 DFQATT, CDR2 SNEGSKA (reference sequence). The CDR3 coding sequence is TGCAGTGCTAGTTCGGGCCACGAGCAGTACTTC. Its translation: CSASSGHEQYF.

Relative to its sample, this clonotype is large. This chain joins TRBV19 and TRBJ2-2, with 10 bases matching TRBD2. Germline CDR1 and CDR2: LNHDA and SQIVND (reference sequence). Trimming removed 5 bases from V and 1 base from J; junction bases left unmatched: 1. CDR3 length: 15 amino acids. The CDR3 reads CASSRLAGNTGELFF. CDR3 nucleotide sequence: TGTGCCAGTAGTCGACTAGCGGGGAACACCGGGGAGCTGTTTTTT.

This clonotype is deemed large. The chain employs TRBV29-1 and TRBJ2-6, with D tentatively TRBD1 (5 bases). Germline V lookup: CDR1 SQVTM, CDR2 ANQGSEA. V was cut by 6 bases and J by 0 bases, with 9 bases left in between. CDR3 length equals 14 residues. CDR3 sequence reads: CSVQGTSGANVLTF. In nucleotides, the CDR3 is TGCAGCGTGCAGGGAACCTCTGGGGCCAACGTCCTGACTTTC.

This clonotype ranks as large. The rearrangement links TRBV19 to TRBJ2-1; weak D call: TRBD1 (5 bases). The length of the CDR3 is 16 residues. Germline V gene lookup returns CDR1 LNHDA and CDR2 SQIVND (reference sequence). V was clipped by 7 bases and J by 3 bases, with 19 bases between them. CDR3: CASTYDSSSLYNEQFF. CDR3 coding DNA: TGTGCCAGTACCTACGACAGTAGTTCCCTCTACAATGAGCAGTTCTTC.